This is a list of T cell receptor beta chains from one sample in a study of PD-1 blockade in mismatch repair-deficient tumors. Profiling relied on immunoSEQ multiplex PCR, and the TCRdb table lists in-frame clones only, not all of them. Among roughly 50,000 clones, around 82% were seen once, and the ten largest hold 3% to 3.5%. The material sequenced was peripheral blood, taken 4 weeks after starting pembrolizumab. The receptor source for this set is an adult with mismatch repair-deficient cancer. CDR3s leave out the opening cysteine and the closing phenylalanine or tryptophan. Each record gives: V gene, CDR3 protein.

TRBV27,ASSLGGGTEAF
TRBV18,ASSPGGGGTDTQY
TRBV7-3,ASSLLVFDEQF
TRBV7-9,ASSIKSWGRETQY
TRBV9,ASSVSGASTDTQY
TRBV7-6,ASSLATGVYEQY
TRBV7-3,ASSRTGSGGYT
TRBV2,ASSRPGPMIETQY
TRBV5-1,ASTLLGGREDTQY
TRBV14,ASSQRKIHYEQY
TRBV6-5,ASSYSVGNYGYT
TRBV9,ASSVDATAAYGYT
TRBV9,ASSLGLAATDTQY